A single sample gave rise to the 28 T cell receptor beta chains below, sequenced in a study of PD-1 blockade in classical Hodgkin lymphoma. Assay: immunoSEQ multiplex PCR; the TCRdb copy retains only in-frame clones and omits some. Among around 93,000 clones, 78% were seen once, and the ten largest hold over 8%. The time point is: cycle 4 day 1 (C4D1), after less than seven weeks of nivolumab. Relapse was seen in all patients after autologous stem cell transplantation, and brentuximab vedotin exposure was variable. The sequences come from peripheral blood mononuclear cells (PBMCs), collected before the fourth cycle of nivolumab. The receptors were gathered from a human donor with classical Hodgkin lymphoma.

The chain has TRBV12-5 and TRBJ2-7; 7 positions match TRBD1. CDR3 length: 13 amino acids. With 6 bases clipped from V and 3 bases from J, the junction kept 5 bases outside the gene matches. Germline V gene lookup returns CDR1 LGHNT and CDR2 FRNRAP. The CDR3: CASGPTGFYEQYF. In DNA, the CDR3 is TGTGCTAGTGGACCGACAGGGTTCTACGAGCAGTACTTC.

The V and J genes are TRBV6-5 and TRBJ2-3; no clear D. Germline CDR1 and CDR2: MNHEY and SVGAGI. This CDR3 is 12 amino acids long. The V gene lost 6 bases and the J gene lost 4 bases, with 8 bases spanning the gap. CDR3 nucleotides: TGTGCCAGCAGCAGGACGTCAGATACGCAGTATTTT. This translates into CASSRTSDTQYF.

The rearrangement uses TRBV7-9 and TRBJ1-4; 7 bases match TRBD1. The CDR3 covers 15 residues. V trimming: 5 bases; J trimming: 7 bases; junction bases outside the gene matches: 10. Germline-derived CDR1 and CDR2 are SEHNR and FQNEAQ (reference sequence). CDR3 sequence: CASSQTGYYGEKLFF. The CDR3 nucleotides read TGTGCCAGCAGCCAGACAGGGTACTATGGTGAAAAACTGTTTTTT.

The chain combines TRBV6-4 with TRBJ2-5; D possibly matches TRBD1 or TRBD2 (5 bases each). Germline CDR1 reads MRHNA; CDR2 reads SNTAGT. The CDR3 consists of 15 residues. V dropped 6 bases and J dropped 5 bases, with 19 bases sitting between them. This CDR3 reads CASSLHGAGKETQYF. Written as DNA, the CDR3 is TGTGCCAGCAGCCTCCACGGGGCAGGGAAGGAGACCCAGTACTTC.

V and J are TRBV18 and TRBJ2-1; 14 bases are a match to TRBD2. The CDR3 is 20 residues long. J lost 6 bases, V lost 1 base, and 14 bases had no gene match. Germline V CDR1 and CDR2: KGHSH, LQKENI. CDR3 residues: CASSPLPDRLAGGPGNEQFF. CDR3 bases: TGTGCCAGCTCACCACTCCCGGATCGACTAGCGGGGGGGCCTGGCAATGAGCAGTTCTTC.

This rearrangement joins TRBV29-1 to TRBJ1-1, with TRBD1 matching over 8 bases. The CDR3 is made up of 14 amino acids. V lost 5 bases to trimming and J lost 4 bases; unmatched junction nucleotides: 9. Germline loops: CDR1 SQVTM, CDR2 ANQGSEA. The CDR3 region has the DNA TGCAGCGTTAAACCATTGACAGGGGCCACTGAAGCTTTCTTT. Encoded protein: CSVKPLTGATEAFF. Filled out from reference TRBV29-1 and TRBJ1-1, the complete variable domain reads SAVISQKPSRDICQRGTSLTIQCQVDSQVTMMFWYRQQPGQSLTLIATANQGSEATYESGFVIDKFPISRPNLTFSTLTVSNMSPEDSSIYLCSVKPLTGATEAFFGQGTRLTVV.

V gene TRBV21-1 combines with J gene TRBJ1-1; TRBD1 is the table's D call and was not checked against the DNA. TRBV21-1 has pseudogene status. This CDR3 is 13 amino acids long. CDR3 sequence (DNA): TGTGCCAGCAGCCCGAGGCACAGGGCTGAAGCTTTCTTT. Its translation is CASSPRHRAEAFF.

The chain employs TRBV2 and TRBJ1-4, with D perhaps matching TRBD1 (6 bases). CDR1 is SNHLY and CDR2 is FYNNEI in the germline V gene. V lost 10 bases, J lost 5 bases, and 14 bases lay in between. There are 13 residues in the CDR3. The CDR3 here is CATQQGRNEKLFF. The CDR3 DNA sequence: TGTGCCACTCAACAGGGTCGCAATGAAAAACTGTTTTTT.

The CDR3 sequence is CASSPRGGAGDTQYF. CDR3 nucleotides: TGTGCCAGCAGTCCCCGGGGAGGGGCCGGAGATACGCAGTATTTT. The chain joins TRBV6-4 to TRBJ2-3, with 7 nucleotides matching TRBD2. Germline V gene sequence: CDR1 MRHNA, CDR2 SNTAGT. This CDR3 is built from 15 residues. The ends lost 5 bases at V and 5 bases at J; junction bases unmatched: 10.

V gene TRBV10-3 combines with J gene TRBJ1-1; unclear D gene. The V end was cut by 0 bases, the J end by 3 bases, with 2 bases between. CDR1 is ENHRY, CDR2 SYGVKD, per germline. This CDR3 region has 12 residues. The CDR3 region is CAISESDTEAFF. CDR3 coding DNA: TGTGCCATCAGTGAGTCGGACACTGAAGCTTTCTTT.

The chain is built from TRBV21-1 and TRBJ2-7; the table's D call TRBD1 went unverified against the DNA. TRBV21-1 is assigned pseudogene status. The CDR3 runs to 19 residues. The CDR3, as DNA: TGTGCCAGCAGAGACCTCGGACAGGGGCGCCGGAGCGAGGCCTACGAGCAGTACTTC. It encodes CASRDLGQGRRSEAYEQYF.

The rearrangement joins TRBV6-5 to TRBJ2-2, with D unresolved. V lost 1 base and J lost 3, with 6 bases in between. The CDR3 length is 14 residues. The germline V gene has CDR1 MNHEY and CDR2 SVGAGI. CDR3 region: CASSYFFYTGELFF. The CDR3 coding sequence is TGTGCCAGCAGTTACTTTTTTTACACCGGGGAGCTGTTTTTT.

The V gene is TRBV7-2, the J gene TRBJ2-3; 15 positions agree with TRBD2. This CDR3 spans 18 amino acids. V shed 2 bases, J shed 6 bases, and the junction held 9 bases outside the gene matches. Looked up from germline, CDR1 is SGHTA and CDR2 is FQGNSA. The CDR3 region is CASSLPIGLAGGRDTQYF. CDR3 nucleotide sequence: TGTGCCAGCAGCTTACCAATAGGACTAGCGGGAGGGCGGGATACGCAGTATTTT.

This chain uses TRBV19 with TRBJ1-5; D uncertain. The V gene lost 3 bases and the J gene lost 2 bases, with 17 bases spanning the gap. Germline V gene data show CDR1 as LNHDA and CDR2 as SQIVND (reference sequence). This CDR3 region has 17 residues. DNA of the CDR3: TGTGCCAGTAGTATTCTGTGGGCGGGTTGGGGCAATCAGCCCCAGCATTTT. It yields the protein CASSILWAGWGNQPQHF. Full variable domain (missing parts from reference TRBV19 and TRBJ1-5): DGGITQSPKYLFRKEGQNVTLSCEQNLNHDAMYWYRQDPGQGLRLIYYSQIVNDFQKGDIAEGYSVSREKKESFPLTVTSAQKNPTAFYLCASSILWAGWGNQPQHFGDGTRLSIL.

The rearrangement joins TRBV19 to TRBJ1-5; D gene uncertain. Germline V gives CDR1 LNHDA, CDR2 SQIVND (reference sequence). Trimming left V 1 base short and J 3 bases short, with 4 bases between. The CDR3 has 13 amino acids. The DNA of the CDR3 is TGTGCCAGTAGTATAGGTCCCAATCAGCCCCAGCATTTT. As protein: CASSIGPNQPQHF.

V usage is TRBV19 and J usage is TRBJ1-4, with a possible D match to TRBD1 (5 bases). Germline CDR1 LNHDA, CDR2 SQIVND (reference sequence). This CDR3 spans 14 amino acids. Between the trimmed V and J ends, which lost 6 bases and 5 bases, there was a span of 13 bases. For the CDR3, the DNA is TGTGCCAGTAGAGGGACCTGGAAGAATGAAAAACTGTTTTTT. Amino acids: CASRGTWKNEKLFF.

V and J are TRBV29-1 and TRBJ2-3, with D perhaps given as TRBD1 or TRBD2 (5 bases each). The germline V and J ends were trimmed by 4 bases and 3 bases, with 14 bases remaining between them. The CDR3 covers 14 residues. Per germline, CDR1 SQVTM and CDR2 ANQGSEA. The CDR3 bases are TGCAGCGTTGTCGAGGGGCGCGGTACAGATACGCAGTATTTT. It specifies CSVVEGRGTDTQYF.

J is TRBJ2-7 and V is TRBV7-9, with a weak D call TRBD2 (6 bases). This CDR3 has 17 residues. Trimming stripped 1 base from V and 6 bases from J, with 22 bases between. CDR1 SEHNR and CDR2 FQNEAQ come from the germline V gene (reference sequence). CDR3 loop: CASSLETGLILSGEQYF. The CDR3 DNA follows: TGTGCCAGCAGCTTAGAAACGGGACTCATCCTATCTGGCGAGCAGTACTTC. The full variable domain, with the rest looked up from reference TRBV7-9 and TRBJ2-7, is DTGVSQNPRHKITKRGQNVTFRCDPISEHNRLYWYRQTLGQGPEFLTYFQNEAQLEKSRLLSDRFSAERPKGSFSTLEIQRTEQGDSAMYLCASSLETGLILSGEQYFGPGTRLTVT.

The V call is TRBV7-2, the J call TRBJ2-1; no clear D. V lost 5 bases, J lost 8 bases, and 16 bases lay in between. Germline-derived CDR1 and CDR2 are SGHTA and FQGNSA. This CDR3 contains 14 residues. The CDR3 nucleotides read TGTGCCAGCAGCCGTTGGTGGCTAGTTGATGAGCAGTTCTTC. It encodes CASSRWWLVDEQFF. Variable domain in full (rest from reference TRBV7-2 and TRBJ2-1): GAGVSQSPSNKVTEKGKDVELRCDPISGHTALYWYRQSLGQGLEFLIYFQGNSAPDKSGLPSDRFSAERTGGSVSTLTIQRTQQEDSAVYLCASSRWWLVDEQFFGPGTRLTVL.

The chain recombines TRBV5-5 with TRBJ1-1; TRBD1 might be the D (6 bases). The CDR3 is 15 amino acids. The germline gives CDR1 SGHKS, CDR2 YYEKEE (reference sequence). V dropped 4 bases and J dropped 4 bases, with 17 bases sitting between them. This CDR3 is CASSAVNRVTTEAFF. The CDR3 DNA reads as TGTGCCAGCAGCGCCGTGAACAGGGTGACCACTGAAGCTTTCTTT. Full variable domain (missing parts from reference TRBV5-5 and TRBJ1-1): DAGVTQSPTHLIKTRGQQVTLRCSPISGHKSVSWYQQVLGQGPQFIFQYYEKEERGRGNFPDRFSARQFPNYSSELNVNALLLGDSALYLCASSAVNRVTTEAFFGQGTRLTVV.

V is TRBV7-9 and J is TRBJ2-2; D might be TRBD1 (5 bases). The V gene's germline CDR1 is SEHNR and CDR2 FQNEAQ (reference sequence). Trimming left V 6 bases short and J 2 bases short, with 10 bases between. The CDR3 loop spans 14 amino acids. The CDR3 region is CASRRQSNTGELFF. The CDR3 DNA sequence: TGTGCCAGCAGGAGACAGTCTAACACCGGGGAGCTGTTTTTT.

The chain links TRBV6-5 to TRBJ2-7, with 9 bases identical to TRBD1. This CDR3 is built from 14 residues. Germline CDR1 is MNHEY and CDR2 is SVGAGI. Trimming removed 6 bases from V and 3 bases from J; junction bases left unmatched: 6. As DNA, the CDR3 is TGTGCCAGCAGGGGGAGACAGGGGGACTACGAGCAGTACTTC. Translation gives CASRGRQGDYEQYF.

The genes are TRBV6-5 and TRBJ1-2; maybe TRBD1 (6 bases). Between the trimmed V and J ends, which lost 8 bases and 2 bases, there was a span of 15 bases. Per germline, CDR1 MNHEY and CDR2 SVGAGI. This CDR3 contains 14 residues. The CDR3 protein is CASLRRGGNYGYTF. The CDR3 region has the DNA TGTGCCAGCCTGCGACGGGGGGGCAACTATGGCTACACCTTC.

The count of this clone is one. The chain joins TRBV6-5 to TRBJ2-4, with no clear D. There are 15 residues in the CDR3. The germline V gene has CDR1 MNHEY and CDR2 SVGAGI. The V end lost 6 bases, the J end lost 9 bases, and 21 bases lay between the germline ends. The CDR3 spells CASSPPIAGSRIQYF. The CDR3 region has the DNA TGTGCCAGCAGCCCCCCGATCGCCGGGTCACGCATTCAGTACTTC.

In its sample, this clone was seen once. The chain employs TRBV6-5 and TRBJ2-1; D is perhaps TRBD1 (6 bases). Looked up from germline, CDR1 is MNHEY and CDR2 is SVGAGI. The length of the CDR3 is 16 residues. V was trimmed by 3 bases and J by 0 bases, leaving 12 bases between them. CDR3 sequence (DNA): TGTGCCAGCAGTTATCGGACAGTTAGCTCCTACAATGAGCAGTTCTTC. Translated: CASSYRTVSSYNEQFF.

In this sample, this clone turned up a few times. The chain carries TRBV6-4 and TRBJ2-2; D unresolved. This CDR3 comprises 13 residues. Germline CDR1 MRHNA, CDR2 SNTAGT. The V gene lost 5 bases and the J gene lost 8 bases, with 12 bases spanning the gap. DNA for the CDR3: TGTGCCAGCAGTCGACGGTCGGAGGGGGAGCTGTTTTTT. It translates to CASSRRSEGELFF.

The chain recombines TRBV19 with TRBJ1-5; D is unresolved. The CDR3 runs to 13 residues. Trimming cost V 5 bases and J 2 bases, with 7 bases left between them. The germline CDR1 and CDR2 sequences are LNHDA and SQIVND (reference sequence). CDR3 residues: CASSFVGNQPQHF. In DNA, the CDR3 is TGTGCCAGTAGTTTTGTGGGCAATCAGCCCCAGCATTTT.

The chain couples TRBV6-1 to TRBJ2-7; D possibly corresponds to TRBD2 (6 bases). The CDR3 is made up of 13 amino acids. Trimming left V 6 bases short and J 3 bases short, with 12 bases between. CDR1 and CDR2 from the germline V gene are MNHNS and SASEGT. CDR3 sequence (DNA): TGTGCCAGCAGGTGGTCGGGGGACTACGAGCAGTACTTC. Its translation: CASRWSGDYEQYF.